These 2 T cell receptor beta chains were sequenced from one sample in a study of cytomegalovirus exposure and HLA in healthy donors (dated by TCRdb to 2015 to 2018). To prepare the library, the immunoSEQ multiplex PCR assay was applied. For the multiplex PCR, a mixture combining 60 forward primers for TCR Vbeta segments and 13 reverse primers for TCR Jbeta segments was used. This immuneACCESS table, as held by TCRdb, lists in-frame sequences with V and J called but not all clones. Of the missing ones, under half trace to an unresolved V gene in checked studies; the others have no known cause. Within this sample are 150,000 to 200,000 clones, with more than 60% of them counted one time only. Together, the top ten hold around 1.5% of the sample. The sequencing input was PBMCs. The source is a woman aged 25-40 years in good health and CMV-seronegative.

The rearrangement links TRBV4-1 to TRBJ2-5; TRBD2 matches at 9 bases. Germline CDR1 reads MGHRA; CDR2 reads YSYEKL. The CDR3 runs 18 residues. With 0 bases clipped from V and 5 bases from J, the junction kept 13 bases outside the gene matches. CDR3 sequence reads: CASSQDNVRGGLRETQYF. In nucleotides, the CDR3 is TGCGCCAGCAGCCAAGATAATGTGCGGGGGGGCCTCAGGGAGACCCAGTACTTC.

Here the CDR3 DNA reads TGTGCCAGCAGCGCAGCGGGGGCCGTACCCTACGAGCAGTACTTC. As protein: CASSAAGAVPYEQYF. The chain recombines TRBV5-4 with TRBJ2-7; TRBD2 agrees at 8 bases. CDR1 is SGHNT, CDR2 YYREEE, per germline (reference sequence). This CDR3 has 15 residues. Trimming removed 4 bases from V and 2 bases from J; junction bases left unmatched: 8.